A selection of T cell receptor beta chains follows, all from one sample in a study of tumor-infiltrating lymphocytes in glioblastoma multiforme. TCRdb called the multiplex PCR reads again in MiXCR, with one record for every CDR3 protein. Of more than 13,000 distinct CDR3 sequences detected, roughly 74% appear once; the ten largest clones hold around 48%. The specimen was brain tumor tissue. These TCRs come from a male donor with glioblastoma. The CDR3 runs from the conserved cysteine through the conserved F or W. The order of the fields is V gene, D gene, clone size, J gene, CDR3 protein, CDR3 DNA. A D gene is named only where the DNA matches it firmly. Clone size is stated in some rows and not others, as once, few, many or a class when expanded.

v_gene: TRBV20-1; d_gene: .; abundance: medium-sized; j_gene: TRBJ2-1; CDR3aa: CSARDGQLRNEQFF; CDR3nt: TGCAGTGCTAGAGATGGGCAGCTGAGGAATGAGCAGTTCTTC
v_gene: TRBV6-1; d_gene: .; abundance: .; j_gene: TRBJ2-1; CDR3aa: CASSGGAPNEQFF; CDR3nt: TGTGCCAGCAGTGGAGGGGCGCCAAACGAGCAGTTCTTC
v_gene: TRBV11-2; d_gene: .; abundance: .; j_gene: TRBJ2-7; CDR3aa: CASILSRDKVCEQYF; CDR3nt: TGTGCCAGCATCCTTTCCAGAGACAAGGTATGTGAGCAGTACTTC
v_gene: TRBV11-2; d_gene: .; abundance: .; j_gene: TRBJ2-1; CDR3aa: CASSSGGEQFF; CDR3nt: TGTGCCAGCAGCTCAGGAGGTGAGCAGTTCTTC
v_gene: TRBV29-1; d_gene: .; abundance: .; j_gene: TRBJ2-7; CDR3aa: CSVRGTEVERYF; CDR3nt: TGCAGCGTCCGCGGGACAGAGGTCGAGCGGTACTTC
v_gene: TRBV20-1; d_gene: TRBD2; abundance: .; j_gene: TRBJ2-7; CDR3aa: CSARKLPSGGSYEQYF; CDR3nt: TGCAGTGCTAGAAAACTACCTAGCGGGGGGTCCTACGAGCAGTACTTC
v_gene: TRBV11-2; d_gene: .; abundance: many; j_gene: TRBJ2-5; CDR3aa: CASSLEGKTQYF; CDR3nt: TGTGCCAGCAGCTTAGAGGGAAAGACCCAGTACTTC
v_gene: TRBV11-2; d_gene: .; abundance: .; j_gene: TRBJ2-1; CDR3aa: CASSMPWNEQFF; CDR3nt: TGTGCCAGCAGCATGCCGTGGAATGAGCAGTTCTTC
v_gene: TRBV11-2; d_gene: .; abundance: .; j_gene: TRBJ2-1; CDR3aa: CASSFDRRNEQFF; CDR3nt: TGTGCCAGCAGCTTTGACAGGCGGAATGAGCAGTTCTTC
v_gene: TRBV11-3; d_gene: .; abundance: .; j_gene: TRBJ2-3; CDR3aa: CASSLVAACVDTQYF; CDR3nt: TGTGCCAGCAGCTTAGTCGCGGCGTGCGTCGATACGCAGTATTTT
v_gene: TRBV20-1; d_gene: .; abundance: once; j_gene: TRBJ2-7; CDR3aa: CSARQVDYEQYF; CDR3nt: TGCAGTGCTAGACAGGTAGACTACGAGCAGTACTTC
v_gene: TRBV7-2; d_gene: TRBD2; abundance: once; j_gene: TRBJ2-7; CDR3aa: CASSTTGGYDDQYF; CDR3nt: TGTGCCAGCAGCACTACGGGGGGGTACGACGACCAGTACTTC
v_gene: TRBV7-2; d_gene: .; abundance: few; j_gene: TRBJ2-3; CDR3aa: CASSRSLDGSVGTQYF; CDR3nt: TGTGCCAGCAGCCGTTCCCTCGACGGGAGCGTAGGTACGCAGTATTTT
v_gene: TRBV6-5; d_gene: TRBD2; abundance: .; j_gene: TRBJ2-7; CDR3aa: CASSYGTSGSDEQYF; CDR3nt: TGTGCCAGCAGTTACGGGACTAGCGGGAGTGATGAGCAGTACTTC
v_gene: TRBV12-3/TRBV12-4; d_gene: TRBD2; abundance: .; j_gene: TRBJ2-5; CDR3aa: CASSYTSGRGETQYF; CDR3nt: TGTGCCAGCAGTTATACTAGCGGGAGGGGTGAGACCCAGTACTTC
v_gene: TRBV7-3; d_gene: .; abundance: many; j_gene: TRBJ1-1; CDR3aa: CASSLQVNTEAFF; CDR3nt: TGTGCCAGCAGCTTACAAGTGAACACTGAAGCTTTCTTT
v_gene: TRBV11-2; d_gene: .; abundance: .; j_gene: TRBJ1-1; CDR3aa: CASSFHGGNTEAFF; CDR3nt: TGTGCCAGCAGTTTTCACGGGGGGAACACTGAAGCTTTCTTT
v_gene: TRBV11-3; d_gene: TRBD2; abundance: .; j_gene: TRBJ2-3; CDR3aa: CASSLGLAGCTNKQYF; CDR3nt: TGTGCCAGCAGCTTGGGCCTAGCGGGCTGCACAAATAAGCAGTATTTT
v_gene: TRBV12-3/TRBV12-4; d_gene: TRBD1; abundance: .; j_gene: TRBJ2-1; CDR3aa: CASSLPTTGSDEQFF; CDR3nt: TGTGCCAGCAGTTTACCGACGACAGGGTCGGATGAGCAGTTCTTC
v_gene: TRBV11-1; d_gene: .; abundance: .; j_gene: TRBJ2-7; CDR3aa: CADTLDRGYEQYF; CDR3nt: TGTGCCGACACCCTGGATCGGGGGTACGAGCAGTACTTC
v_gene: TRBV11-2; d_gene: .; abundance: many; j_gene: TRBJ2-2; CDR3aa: CASVGQSYAGELFF; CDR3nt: TGTGCCAGCGTTGGGCAGTCCTACGCCGGGGAGCTGTTTTTT
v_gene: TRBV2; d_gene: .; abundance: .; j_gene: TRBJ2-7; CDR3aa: CANREDNYEQYF; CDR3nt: TGTGCCAACAGGGAGGACAATTACGAGCAGTACTTC